This T cell receptor (beta chain) was captured in a study of cytomegalovirus exposure and HLA in healthy donors. In regard to this clone: No antigen is known for it.

Study findings and constraints: Looking again later, the authors saw that most CMV-associated TCR beta chains seemed HLA-restricted. According to the study, around 150 TCR beta chains were cytomegalovirus-associated. The authors considered a cluster of highly shared sequence variants likely to be a sequencing artifact.

A multiplex PCR was run with 60 Vbeta primers and 13 Jbeta primers. Sequencing was performed with immunoSEQ multiplex PCR; in TCRdb, only in-frame clones are kept and a portion is missing. Altogether about 270,000 clones are present, about 75% being singletons, with the ten largest covering 2% to 2.5%. This receptor was taken from a female donor in good health and CMV-seronegative. The sample taken for sequencing was PBMCs.

The CDR3, as DNA: TGTGCCAGCTCACAAGATAGCGGGGGAATCTTGGAGACCCAGTACTTC. It encodes CASSQDSGGILETQYF. The chain has TRBV18 and TRBJ2-5; 9 nucleotides agree with TRBD2. Germline trimming cut 4 bases from V and 5 bases from J; bases unmatched to any gene: 11. This CDR3 has 16 amino acids. Germline V lookup: CDR1 KGHSH, CDR2 LQKENI. The full variable domain, its missing parts supplied by reference TRBV18 and TRBJ2-5, is NAGVMQNPRHLVRRRGQEARLRCSPMKGHSHVYWYRQLPEEGLKFMVYLQKENIIDESGMPKERFSAEFPKEGPSILRIQQVVRGDSAAYFCASSQDSGGILETQYFGPGTRLLVL.